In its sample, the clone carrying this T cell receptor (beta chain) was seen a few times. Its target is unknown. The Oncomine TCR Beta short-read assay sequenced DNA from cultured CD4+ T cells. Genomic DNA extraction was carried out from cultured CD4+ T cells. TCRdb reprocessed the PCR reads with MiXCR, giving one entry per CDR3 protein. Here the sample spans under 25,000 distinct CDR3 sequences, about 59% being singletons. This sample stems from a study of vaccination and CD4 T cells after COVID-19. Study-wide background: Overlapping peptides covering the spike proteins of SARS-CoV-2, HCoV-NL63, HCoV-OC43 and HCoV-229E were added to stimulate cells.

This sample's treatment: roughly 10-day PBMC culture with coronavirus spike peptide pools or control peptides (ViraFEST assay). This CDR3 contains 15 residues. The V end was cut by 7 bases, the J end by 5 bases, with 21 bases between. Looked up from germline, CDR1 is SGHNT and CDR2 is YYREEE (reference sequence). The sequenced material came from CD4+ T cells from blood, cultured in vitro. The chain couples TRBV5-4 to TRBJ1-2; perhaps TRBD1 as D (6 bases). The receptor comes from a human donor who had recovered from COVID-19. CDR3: CASRLGGPQGYGYTF. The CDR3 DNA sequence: TGTGCCAGCCGTTTGGGGGGGCCGCAGGGGTATGGCTACACCTTC. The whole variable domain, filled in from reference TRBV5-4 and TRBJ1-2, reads ETGVTQSPTHLIKTRGQQVTLRCSSQSGHNTVSWYQQALGQGPQFIFQYYREEENGRGNFPPRFSGLQFPNYSSELNVNALELDDSALYLCASRLGGPQGYGYTFGSGTRLTVV.